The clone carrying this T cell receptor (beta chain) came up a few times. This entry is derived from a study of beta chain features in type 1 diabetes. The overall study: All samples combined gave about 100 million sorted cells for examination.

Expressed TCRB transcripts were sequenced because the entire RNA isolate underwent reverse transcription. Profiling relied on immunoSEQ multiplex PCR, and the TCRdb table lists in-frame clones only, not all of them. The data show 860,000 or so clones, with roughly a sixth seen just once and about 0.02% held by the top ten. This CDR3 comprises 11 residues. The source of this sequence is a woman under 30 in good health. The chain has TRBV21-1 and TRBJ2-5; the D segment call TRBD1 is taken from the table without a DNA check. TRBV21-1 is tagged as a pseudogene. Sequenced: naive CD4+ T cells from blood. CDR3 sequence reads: CASSVGGQQYF. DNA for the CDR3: TGTGCCAGCAGCGTCGGAGGACAGCAGTACTTC.